This T cell receptor beta chain originates from a study of blood T cell repertoires in COVID-19. Study context: Samples of COVID-19 (acute and convalescent) were obtained from the United States, Italy and Spain.

Assay: immunoSEQ multiplex PCR; the TCRdb copy retains only in-frame clones and omits some. Of about 180,000 clones listed, approximately 80% are singletons. Participants, 18 to 89 years old, spanned approximately 26 US areas. Donors were grouped by their self-reported clinical history. The CDR3 extends over 13 amino acids. Germline V gives CDR1 SNHLY, CDR2 FYNNEI. V lost 7 bases and J lost 6, with 16 bases in between. The material sequenced was PBMCs or T cells enriched from blood (not recorded which). The chain combines TRBV2 with TRBJ2-7; D perhaps matches TRBD1 (6 bases). This receptor was taken from a man aged 45-65 years who had recovered from COVID-19. CDR3 sequence reads: CASIRQGPSEQYF. CDR3 sequence (DNA): TGTGCCAGCATTAGGCAGGGGCCCTCCGAGCAGTACTTC.